These T cell receptor beta chains were read from a single sample in a study of shared clonotypes between healthy human individuals. Assay used: immunoSEQ multiplex PCR; TCRdb lists only in-frame clones, some missing. The sample has roughly 640,000 clones, less than 98% seen once. The sequenced sample was naive CD4+ T cells sorted from blood. These receptors all stem from a woman aged 25 to 39 in good health. The CDR3 runs from the conserved cysteine through the conserved F or W. The order of the fields is CDR3 DNA, CDR3 protein, J gene, D gene, V gene, clone size. A D gene is named only where the DNA matches it firmly. Clone sizes are given selectively: once, few, many, or a class where the clone is expanded.

CDR3nt: TGTGCCAGCAGCAAAGGACAGGGGGCTGTTGGCTACACCTTC
CDR3aa: CASSKGQGAVGYTF
j_gene: TRBJ1-2
d_gene: -
v_gene: TRBV21-1
abundance: -

CDR3nt: TGTGCCAGCAGCTTACCGTTAACAGGAAACTCTAACTATGGCTACACCTTC
CDR3aa: CASSLPLTGNSNYGYTF
j_gene: TRBJ1-2
d_gene: -
v_gene: TRBV7-9
abundance: -

CDR3nt: TGTGCCAGCAGCGCTAGGACAGGGTCAGACACTGAAGCTTTCTTT
CDR3aa: CASSARTGSDTEAFF
j_gene: TRBJ1-1
d_gene: TRBD1
v_gene: TRBV7-8
abundance: -

CDR3nt: TGTGCCAGCAGTTACTCGGTGCGGGGAATATATGGCTACACCTTC
CDR3aa: CASSYSVRGIYGYTF
j_gene: TRBJ1-2
d_gene: -
v_gene: TRBV6-5
abundance: few

CDR3nt: TGTGCCAGCAGTGACGGTGTGGCAGGGGGCATAAATGAGCAGTTCTTC
CDR3aa: CASSDGVAGGINEQFF
j_gene: TRBJ2-1
d_gene: TRBD1
v_gene: TRBV6-4
abundance: -

CDR3nt: TGTGCCAGCAAGGACCACAAGGGCGGTACGCAGTATTTT
CDR3aa: CASKDHKGGTQYF
j_gene: TRBJ2-3
d_gene: -
v_gene: TRBV28
abundance: -

CDR3nt: TGTGCCAGCAAGGGAGACACAGATACGCAGTATTTT
CDR3aa: CASKGDTDTQYF
j_gene: TRBJ2-3
d_gene: -
v_gene: TRBV28
abundance: -

CDR3nt: TGTGCCAGCATAGGGAGCAGCAATGAGCAGTTCTTC
CDR3aa: CASIGSSNEQFF
j_gene: TRBJ2-1
d_gene: -
v_gene: TRBV28
abundance: -

CDR3nt: TGTGCCAGCAGCTTAGGGGGGAGTTCCAATGAGCAGTTCTTC
CDR3aa: CASSLGGSSNEQFF
j_gene: TRBJ2-1
d_gene: -
v_gene: TRBV7-7
abundance: -

CDR3nt: TGTGCCAGCAGTTTATTTACTAGCGGGAGGGATACGCAGTATTTT
CDR3aa: CASSLFTSGRDTQYF
j_gene: TRBJ2-3
d_gene: TRBD2
v_gene: TRBV28
abundance: once

CDR3nt: TGTGCCAGCAGCCTAGGGGGAGGGCCATTTGAGACCCAGTACTTC
CDR3aa: CASSLGGGPFETQYF
j_gene: TRBJ2-5
d_gene: -
v_gene: TRBV11-2
abundance: -

CDR3nt: TGTGCCAGCTCATTTGGGACTAGCGGCTACAATGAGCAGTTCTTC
CDR3aa: CASSFGTSGYNEQFF
j_gene: TRBJ2-1
d_gene: TRBD2
v_gene: TRBV18
abundance: -

CDR3nt: TGTGCCAGCAGAACGGAGACAGGTAGCAATCAGCCCCAGCATTTT
CDR3aa: CASRTETGSNQPQHF
j_gene: TRBJ1-5
d_gene: -
v_gene: TRBV2
abundance: -

CDR3nt: TGTGCCATCAGTGGGGGGTTTGCAGGGACTGGGGCCAACGTCCTGACTTTC
CDR3aa: CAISGGFAGTGANVLTF
j_gene: TRBJ2-6
d_gene: -
v_gene: TRBV10-3
abundance: -

CDR3nt: TGTGCCAGCTCACCGCGGGGGAACTCGAATGAGCAGTTCTTC
CDR3aa: CASSPRGNSNEQFF
j_gene: TRBJ2-1
d_gene: TRBD2
v_gene: TRBV18
abundance: -

CDR3nt: TGCAGCCATCTGGGGTTGGGGGGTGAGACCCAGTACTTC
CDR3aa: CSHLGLGGETQYF
j_gene: TRBJ2-5
d_gene: -
v_gene: TRBV29-1
abundance: -

CDR3nt: TGTGCCAGCAGCTTCACCCCAACTAGCGGGAGTCGGGGCGGGGAGCTGTTTTTT
CDR3aa: CASSFTPTSGSRGGELFF
j_gene: TRBJ2-2
d_gene: TRBD2
v_gene: TRBV11-2
abundance: -

CDR3nt: TGCGCCAGCAGCCGGGACTCCATGAATCAGCCCCAGCATTTT
CDR3aa: CASSRDSMNQPQHF
j_gene: TRBJ1-5
d_gene: -
v_gene: TRBV5-1
abundance: once

CDR3nt: TGCGCCAGCAGAAATAGCGGGAATCCCTACAATGAGCAGTTCTTC
CDR3aa: CASRNSGNPYNEQFF
j_gene: TRBJ2-1
d_gene: TRBD2
v_gene: TRBV10-1
abundance: -

CDR3nt: TGTGCCAGCTCACCTATCGTTCTAGACAATGAGCAGTTCTTC
CDR3aa: CASSPIVLDNEQFF
j_gene: TRBJ2-1
d_gene: -
v_gene: TRBV18
abundance: -

CDR3nt: TGTGCCAGCAGCCTAAGTCCGGGACAGGGTGGATCGAGCTCCTACGAGCAGTACTTC
CDR3aa: CASSLSPGQGGSSSYEQYF
j_gene: TRBJ2-7
d_gene: TRBD1
v_gene: TRBV14
abundance: -

CDR3nt: TGTGCCAGCAGCTTATGGCCCAGAGCAGGATCCAATCAGCCCCAGCATTTT
CDR3aa: CASSLWPRAGSNQPQHF
j_gene: TRBJ1-5
d_gene: -
v_gene: TRBV7-9
abundance: once

CDR3nt: TGTGCCAGCAGCAAGGGACTAGGTGGGGCCGGGGAGCTGTTTTTT
CDR3aa: CASSKGLGGAGELFF
j_gene: TRBJ2-2
d_gene: TRBD2
v_gene: TRBV7-3
abundance: -

CDR3nt: TGTGCCAGCAGCTTGCGGGTATCGGGCACAGATACGCAGTATTTT
CDR3aa: CASSLRVSGTDTQYF
j_gene: TRBJ2-3
d_gene: -
v_gene: TRBV13
abundance: -

CDR3nt: TGTGCCAGCAGCTTAGATGAAGTAACCTACGAGCAGTACTTC
CDR3aa: CASSLDEVTYEQYF
j_gene: TRBJ2-7
d_gene: -
v_gene: TRBV11-3
abundance: -

CDR3nt: TGTGCCAGTAGTCCCCGGGACAGGTTGAGTCAGCCCCAGCATTTT
CDR3aa: CASSPRDRLSQPQHF
j_gene: TRBJ1-5
d_gene: TRBD1
v_gene: TRBV19
abundance: -

CDR3nt: TGTGCCAGCAGTGTCCCCCAGGGCTTTGGCTACACCTTC
CDR3aa: CASSVPQGFGYTF
j_gene: TRBJ1-2
d_gene: -
v_gene: TRBV2
abundance: -

CDR3nt: TGTGCCACCAGCCTTACCCTTACGGGAGGGACCCGGGGGAATGAGCAGTTCTTC
CDR3aa: CATSLTLTGGTRGNEQFF
j_gene: TRBJ2-1
d_gene: TRBD2
v_gene: TRBV15
abundance: -

CDR3nt: TGTGCCTGGAGTGGGGGTTCAGTGGAAAAACTGTTTTTT
CDR3aa: CAWSGGSVEKLFF
j_gene: TRBJ1-4
d_gene: -
v_gene: TRBV30
abundance: -

CDR3nt: TGCGCCAGCAGCCAAGACCCTCAAACTAGCGGGATTAGTAATGAGCAGTTCTTC
CDR3aa: CASSQDPQTSGISNEQFF
j_gene: TRBJ2-1
d_gene: TRBD2
v_gene: TRBV4-1
abundance: -

CDR3nt: TGTGCCAGCAGTTGGGGGACAGGTTTATACGAGCAGTACTTC
CDR3aa: CASSWGTGLYEQYF
j_gene: TRBJ2-7
d_gene: TRBD1
v_gene: TRBV28
abundance: -

CDR3nt: TGTGCCAGCAGGCCACGAGGAACTGGAAACACCATATATTTT
CDR3aa: CASRPRGTGNTIYF
j_gene: TRBJ1-3
d_gene: -
v_gene: TRBV6-6
abundance: -

CDR3nt: TGTGCCGCAGGGACTAGCGGGAGTTTCAGGGAGACCCAGTACTTC
CDR3aa: CAAGTSGSFRETQYF
j_gene: TRBJ2-5
d_gene: TRBD2
v_gene: TRBV10-3
abundance: -

CDR3nt: TGTGCCAGCAGCTTACAGGGGGTTAACGAGCAGTACTTC
CDR3aa: CASSLQGVNEQYF
j_gene: TRBJ2-7
d_gene: TRBD1
v_gene: TRBV11-2
abundance: -

CDR3nt: TGTGCCAGCAGCACCTTACAGGGGTCTAATGAAAAACTGTTTTTT
CDR3aa: CASSTLQGSNEKLFF
j_gene: TRBJ1-4
d_gene: TRBD1
v_gene: TRBV7-2
abundance: -

CDR3nt: TGTGCCAGCAGTTTAATCGCGGGAGGCTCCTACGAGCAGTACTTC
CDR3aa: CASSLIAGGSYEQYF
j_gene: TRBJ2-7
d_gene: TRBD2
v_gene: TRBV28
abundance: -

CDR3nt: TGCAGCGTTGACAGGGATCTGAACACTGAAGCTTTCTTT
CDR3aa: CSVDRDLNTEAFF
j_gene: TRBJ1-1
d_gene: -
v_gene: TRBV29-1
abundance: -

CDR3nt: TGCGCCAGCAGTCAGGGACACTATGGCTACACCTTC
CDR3aa: CASSQGHYGYTF
j_gene: TRBJ1-2
d_gene: -
v_gene: TRBV23-1
abundance: -

CDR3nt: TGTGCCAGCAGCCCTAGTGGGACCCTTTCCTACGAGCAGTACTTC
CDR3aa: CASSPSGTLSYEQYF
j_gene: TRBJ2-7
d_gene: -
v_gene: TRBV11-2
abundance: -

CDR3nt: TGTGCCATTTTACCGGGACAGGGAGACTACGAGCAGTACTTC
CDR3aa: CAILPGQGDYEQYF
j_gene: TRBJ2-7
d_gene: TRBD1
v_gene: TRBV6-1
abundance: -

CDR3nt: TGTGCCAGCAGCTCATGGCAGGGAAGGAACACTGAAGCTTTCTTT
CDR3aa: CASSSWQGRNTEAFF
j_gene: TRBJ1-1
d_gene: -
v_gene: TRBV11-2
abundance: -

CDR3nt: TGTGCCAGCAGCTTCGCCGGGTCAAATGAAAAACTGTTTTTT
CDR3aa: CASSFAGSNEKLFF
j_gene: TRBJ1-4
d_gene: -
v_gene: TRBV7-9
abundance: -

CDR3nt: TGTGCCAGCTCACCTCGGCAGAAGCAAGAGACCCAGTACTTC
CDR3aa: CASSPRQKQETQYF
j_gene: TRBJ2-5
d_gene: -
v_gene: TRBV18
abundance: -

CDR3nt: TGTGCTAGTGGCCCGGTCCACTCCAACTATGGCTACACCTTC
CDR3aa: CASGPVHSNYGYTF
j_gene: TRBJ1-2
d_gene: -
v_gene: TRBV12-5
abundance: -